These 11 T cell receptor beta chains came from one sample sequenced in a study of vaccination effects on CD4 cells after COVID-19. Profiled with immunoSEQ multiplex PCR; TCRdb holds only in-frame clones, not every one. This sample carries under 25,000 clones, about 74% of them seen once, and the ten largest clones take 16%. No antigen has been identified for these receptors. Antigen-specific CD4+ T cells were first expanded with viral peptide pools by the ViraFEST assay and only then sequenced. Isolation of CD4+ T cells took place after more than 9 days of culture. According to PCR results, the person was infected with SARS-CoV-2 between March and December 2020. This material consisted of CD4+ T cells from PBMCs cultured with SARS-CoV-2 spike peptides, taken before COVID-19 vaccination. The receptors were sampled from a human donor who had a prior SARS-CoV-2 infection.

This sequence joins TRBV7-9 and TRBJ1-3; no clear D. This CDR3 spans 15 amino acids. Germline CDR1 and CDR2: SEHNR and FQNEAQ (reference sequence). With 5 bases removed from V and 1 base from J, the gap between germline ends came to 12 bases. In DNA, the CDR3 is TGTGCCAGCAGCACACGTAGGAAGTCTGGAAACACCATATATTTT. Residues: CASSTRRKSGNTIYF.

The chain has TRBV14 and TRBJ1-5; no clear D gene. Germline V gives CDR1 SGHDN, CDR2 FVKESK. CDR3 length: 13 residues. V lost 4 bases to trimming and J lost 7 bases, with 11 bases between them. This CDR3 reads CASSPPKRQPQHF. The CDR3 coding sequence is TGTGCCAGCAGCCCCCCCAAGAGACAGCCCCAGCATTTT.

Notes on this clone: A junction boundary mismatches the germline segment, possibly from a read error. The rearrangement uses TRBV7-7 and TRBJ2-7, with TRBD1 matching 8 bases. Germline V gives CDR1 SSHAT, CDR2 FNYEAQ (reference sequence). The CDR3 loop spans 15 amino acids. The CDR3 DNA sequence: TGTGCTAGCAGCTTCTGGAGACAGGGGTCCTACGAGCAGTACTTC. Translating gives CASSFWRQGSYEQYF.

J is TRBJ2-7 and V is TRBV11-2; tentatively, D is TRBD2 (5 bases). Trimming left V 4 bases short and J 3 bases short, with 10 bases between. The CDR3 extends over 13 amino acids. Germline CDR1 reads SGHAT; CDR2 reads FQNNGV. The CDR3 coding sequence is TGTGCCAGCAGCTCCTCTAGCCTCTACGAGCAGTACTTC. Its translation is CASSSSSLYEQYF.

This clone appeared a single time. The chain uses TRBV19 and TRBJ2-3, with D possibly being TRBD2 (5 bases). The CDR3 spans 15 residues. Germline V CDR1 and CDR2: LNHDA, SQIVND (reference sequence). V shed 9 bases and J shed 4 bases, with 20 bases lying between them. The CDR3 protein is CASSKHRGVSDTQYF. The CDR3 DNA is TGTGCCAGCAGCAAGCATCGGGGAGTATCAGATACGCAGTATTTT. Variable domain in full (rest from reference TRBV19 and TRBJ2-3): DGGITQSPKYLFRKEGQNVTLSCEQNLNHDAMYWYRQDPGQGLRLIYYSQIVNDFQKGDIAEGYSVSREKKESFPLTVTSAQKNPTAFYLCASSKHRGVSDTQYFGPGTRLTVL.

V and J are TRBV4-1 and TRBJ1-4; D not resolved. Looked up from germline, CDR1 is MGHRA and CDR2 is YSYEKL. The V gene lost 1 base and the J gene lost 0 bases, with 12 bases spanning the gap. CDR3 length equals 17 residues. In nucleotides, the CDR3 is TGCGCCAGCAGCCAAGTTGGCCGCTTCGCAACTAATGAAAAACTGTTTTTT. It is translated as CASSQVGRFATNEKLFF.

This clone was observed a handful of times. The V gene is TRBV2, the J gene TRBJ2-1; D might be TRBD1 or TRBD2, each matching 6 bases. Germline CDR1 and CDR2: SNHLY and FYNNEI. The CDR3 consists of 16 residues. The V and J ends lost 6 bases and 2 bases respectively, with 17 bases between them. CDR3 sequence: CASRPYRGLAYNEQFF. The CDR3 DNA reads as TGTGCCAGCAGACCCTACCGGGGGCTGGCCTACAATGAGCAGTTCTTC.

The chain is built from TRBV18 and TRBJ1-2; D unresolved. The germline V gene has CDR1 KGHSH and CDR2 LQKENI. Trimming shortened V by 2 bases and J by 0 bases, and 10 bases separated the two germline ends. This CDR3 comprises 15 residues. The CDR3 loop reads CASSPRVMTNYGYTF. The CDR3 bases are TGTGCCAGCTCACCAAGGGTCATGACTAACTATGGCTACACCTTC.

The V and J genes are TRBV11-3 and TRBJ1-2, with TRBD1 identical over 9 bases. Per germline, CDR1 SGHNT and CDR2 YENEEA. Trimming cost V 2 bases and J 5 bases; bases outside gene matches: 6. The CDR3 totals 15 residues. The CDR3 spells CASSLTQGARYGYTF. Here the CDR3 DNA reads TGTGCCAGCAGCTTAACACAGGGGGCGCGGTATGGCTACACCTTC.

This clone was recorded once. The chain employs TRBV11-2 and TRBJ1-2; D gene unclear. V was pared by 2 bases and J by 6 bases, with 7 bases between. Germline loops: CDR1 SGHAT, CDR2 FQNNGV. This CDR3 region has 12 residues. Here the CDR3 reads CASSLIRDGYTF. The CDR3 DNA reads TGTGCCAGCAGCTTAATCAGAGATGGCTACACCTTC.

This chain links TRBV4-1 with TRBJ1-6, with TRBD1 identical over 7 bases. Germline V gives CDR1 MGHRA, CDR2 YSYEKL. The V gene end was trimmed by 7 bases and the J gene end by 5 bases; junction bases not matched to a gene: 11. CDR3 size: 16 residues. The DNA of the CDR3 is TGCGCCAGCAAAAGACTGGGACAGCCAGATAATTCACCCCTCCACTTT. Translated: CASKRLGQPDNSPLHF.